The 14 T cell receptor beta chains presented below share a single source sample, sequenced in a study of T cells in Graves' hyperthyroidism and ophthalmopathy. Researchers amplified the TCR beta CDR3 regions from RNA transcripts. The TCR CDR3 was amplified in a first-round RT-PCR using the HTBI primer set. Each CDR3 protein is one row after TCRdb ran MiXCR on the multiplex PCR reads. The sample yields around 620,000 distinct CDR3 sequences, approximately 14% seen once. The sequencing input was blood. The receptors originated from a woman between 18 and 29 years old with Graves' ophthalmopathy.

This clonotype was observed at least ten times. This sequence joins TRBV2 and TRBJ2-5; 8 nucleotides line up with TRBD1. The CDR3 runs to 18 residues. The germline CDR1 and CDR2 sequences are SNHLY and FYNNEI. Trimming removed 0 bases from V and 0 bases from J; junction bases left unmatched: 9. This CDR3 is CASSEADRGSRYQETQYF. The CDR3 bases are TGTGCCAGCAGTGAAGCCGACAGGGGATCCAGGTACCAAGAGACCCAGTACTTC.

This clonotype appeared many times. The chain links TRBV6-2 or TRBV6-3 to TRBJ2-3; 13 positions agree with TRBD2. CDR1 is MNHEY, CDR2 SVGEGT, per germline. Unmatched junction bases numbered 3, after V lost 5 bases and J lost 1 base. The CDR3 consists of 16 residues. The CDR3 loop is CASSKGLAGRTDTQYF. As DNA, the CDR3 is TGTGCCAGCAGTAAGGGACTAGCGGGACGCACAGATACGCAGTATTTT.

This clonotype showed up just a few times. The chain joins TRBV7-9 to TRBJ1-1; D remains ambiguous. CDR3 size: 12 residues. The germline CDR1 and CDR2 sequences are SEHNR and FQNEAQ (reference sequence). With 3 bases removed from V and 7 bases from J, the gap between germline ends came to 9 bases. The CDR3 sequence: CASSFNGIEAFF. In DNA form, the CDR3 reads TGTGCCAGCAGCTTTAATGGGATTGAAGCTTTCTTT. Full variable domain (remainder filled in from reference TRBV7-9 and TRBJ1-1): DTGVSQNPRHKITKRGQNVTFRCDPISEHNRLYWYRQTLGQGPEFLTYFQNEAQLEKSRLLSDRFSAERPKGSFSTLEIQRTEQGDSAMYLCASSFNGIEAFFGQGTRLTVV.

This clonotype was picked up many times. The chain carries TRBV7-8 and TRBJ2-3; maybe TRBD1 (6 bases). V was cut by 5 bases and J by 2 bases, with 14 bases left in between. The CDR3 has 15 residues. Germline assignment: CDR1 SGHVS and CDR2 FQNEAQ. The CDR3: CASSESQGNTDTQYF. The CDR3 DNA reads as TGTGCCAGCAGCGAATCACAGGGAAACACAGATACGCAGTATTTT.

The CDR3 bases are TGCGCCAGCAGCCAAGATATCGCGGGCTATGGCTACACCTTC. It codes for CASSQDIAGYGYTF. The V gene is TRBV4-3, the J gene TRBJ1-2; D remains ambiguous. CDR1 is LGHNA and CDR2 is YSLEER in the germline V gene. The CDR3 loop spans 14 amino acids. Trimming took 0 bases from V and 4 from J, leaving 9 bases between them.

On this clonotype itself: Possible read error: a much larger clone is one base away. V gene TRBV6-2 or TRBV6-3 combines with J gene TRBJ2-3; 8 positions match TRBD1. Judging by the DNA end, TRBJ1-5 fits better; the J call may be wrong. CDR1 is MNHEY and CDR2 is SVGEGT in the germline V gene. The CDR3 is 14 residues long. Here the CDR3 DNA reads TGTGCCAGCAGTACAGGGGGAGGGACAGATACGCAGCATTTT. Its protein is CASSTGGGTDTQHF.

This clonotype was counted ten times or more. The chain recombines TRBV7-2 with TRBJ1-1; D is ambiguous. This CDR3 has 17 amino acids. CDR1 and CDR2 from the germline V gene are SGHTA and FQGNSA. V lost 2 bases and J 8 bases, leaving 24 bases between the germline ends. The CDR3 nucleotides are TGTGCCAGCAGCTTATCGGCCCAGAGACGGGGAGGGAGGGAAGCTTTCTTT. Translating gives CASSLSAQRRGGREAFF.

This clonotype was counted only a few times. The DNA of the CDR3 is TGTGCCAGTAGTATTAACAGGTTAAGTGGCTACACCTTC. Translated: CASSINRLSGYTF. V is TRBV19 and J is TRBJ1-2; TRBD1 is a possible D gene (5 bases). Trimming shortened V by 3 bases and J by 7 bases, and 12 bases separated the two germline ends. Per the germline V gene, CDR1 is LNHDA and CDR2 is SQIVND (reference sequence). CDR3 length: 13 amino acids.

At least ten counts were recorded for this clonotype. The chain uses TRBV29-1 and TRBJ2-3, with no clear D. CDR3 length: 13 amino acids. Germline V gene lookup returns CDR1 SQVTM and CDR2 ANQGSEA. The germline V and J ends were trimmed by 4 bases and 2 bases, with 10 bases remaining between them. This CDR3 is CSVGVQLTDTQYF. As DNA, the CDR3 is TGCAGCGTTGGGGTCCAACTCACAGATACGCAGTATTTT.

This clonotype was recorded at least ten times. This sequence joins TRBV7-9 and TRBJ2-7; 10 bases align to TRBD1. V shed 2 bases, J shed 7 bases, and the junction held 5 bases outside the gene matches. This CDR3 contains 14 residues. Germline CDR1 and CDR2: SEHNR and FQNEAQ (reference sequence). The CDR3 here is CASSLRQGAGEQYF. In nucleotides, the CDR3 is TGTGCCAGCAGCTTAAGACAGGGGGCGGGAGAGCAGTACTTC.

The rearrangement links TRBV7-8 to TRBJ1-5; D may be TRBD1 (6 bases). The CDR3 loop spans 15 amino acids. V lost 5 bases to trimming and J lost 3 bases, with 14 bases between them. Germline lookup yields CDR1 SGHVS and CDR2 FQNEAQ. The CDR3 nucleotides read TGTGCCAGCAGCATCTCCGGGACAACCAATCAGCCCCAGCATTTT. Translating it yields CASSISGTTNQPQHF.

This chain uses TRBV9 with TRBJ1-2, with 7 bases identical to TRBD1. Losses at the gene ends were 4 bases for V and 7 bases for J; bases not matched to a gene: 7. The CDR3 is 13 amino acids. Looked up from germline, CDR1 is SGDLS and CDR2 is YYNGEE. The CDR3 DNA follows: TGTGCCAGCAGCATGCGACAGGGTGGTGGCTACACCTTC. Its protein product is CASSMRQGGGYTF.

This clonotype was seen ten or more times. The chain links TRBV6-2 or TRBV6-3 to TRBJ2-1; 7 bases are a match to TRBD1. The CDR3 has 15 residues. The V segment lost 6 bases and the J segment 3 bases; nucleotides outside the gene matches: 8. CDR1 is MNHEY and CDR2 is SVGEGT in the germline V gene. The chain's CDR3 is CASSHKTGVYNEQFF. DNA for the CDR3: TGTGCCAGCAGCCATAAAACAGGGGTCTACAATGAGCAGTTCTTC.

V usage is TRBV9 and J usage is TRBJ1-2; D is undetermined. Germline CDR1 and CDR2: SGDLS and YYNGEE. The CDR3 loop spans 13 amino acids. V lost 3 bases and J 4 bases, leaving 10 bases between the germline ends. CDR3 region: CASSGDLFYGYTF. CDR3 nucleotides: TGTGCCAGCAGCGGGGATCTCTTCTATGGCTACACCTTC.